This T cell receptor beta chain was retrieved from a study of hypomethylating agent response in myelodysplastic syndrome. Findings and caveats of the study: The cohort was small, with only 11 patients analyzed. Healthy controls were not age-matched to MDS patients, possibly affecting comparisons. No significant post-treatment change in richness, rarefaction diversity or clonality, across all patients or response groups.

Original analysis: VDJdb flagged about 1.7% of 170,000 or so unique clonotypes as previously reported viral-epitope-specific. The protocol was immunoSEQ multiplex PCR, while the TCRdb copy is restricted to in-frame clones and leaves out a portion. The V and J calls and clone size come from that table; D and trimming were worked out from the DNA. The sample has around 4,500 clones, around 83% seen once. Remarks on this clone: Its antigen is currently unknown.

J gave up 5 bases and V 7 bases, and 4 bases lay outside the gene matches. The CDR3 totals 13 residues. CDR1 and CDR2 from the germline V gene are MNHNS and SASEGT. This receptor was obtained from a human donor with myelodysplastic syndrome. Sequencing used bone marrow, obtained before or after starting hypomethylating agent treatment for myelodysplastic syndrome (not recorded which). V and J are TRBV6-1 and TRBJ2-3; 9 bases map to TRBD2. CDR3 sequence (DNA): TGTGCCAGCACGCTGCGGGAGGGAGATACGCAGTATTTT. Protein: CASTLREGDTQYF.